Below, one T cell receptor beta chain is given with its context. These data come from a study of blood T cell repertoires in COVID-19. Profiling relied on immunoSEQ multiplex PCR, and the TCRdb table lists in-frame clones only, not all of them. The sample includes 140,000 to 150,000 clones, 88% of them seen just once. This CDR3 comprises 16 residues. From germline, CDR1 is MNHEY and CDR2 SMNVEV (reference sequence). With V trimmed by 5 bases and J by 5 bases, 10 bases remained unmatched. Sequenced input: peripheral blood. This TCR was sampled from a human donor in a cohort sampled during active COVID-19. The rearrangement joins TRBV27 to TRBJ2-1, with TRBD1 matching over 9 bases. CDR3 coding DNA: TGTGCCAGCAGTAAAGAACCGGGACAGGGAAACAATGAGCAGTTCTTC. Its protein product is CASSKEPGQGNNEQFF.